This entry concerns a single T cell receptor beta chain. V gave up 4 bases and J gave up 7 bases, with 13 bases separating them. CDR3 length: 14 residues. Germline CDR1 reads MDHEN; CDR2 reads SYDVKM. This entry comes from a study of blood T cell repertoires in COVID-19. Looking at the study overall: From T cells, B-cell-depleted T cells, or PBMCs came the material, which was cDNA or gDNA.

Assay used: immunoSEQ multiplex PCR; TCRdb lists only in-frame clones, some missing. The sample contains roughly 200,000 clones, approximately 85% of which appear only once. Participants were aged roughly 18 to 100 years from around 25 US areas. Cohort assignment relied on participant-reported clinical history. This receptor was taken from a man in his forties with acute COVID-19. This chain joins TRBV28 and TRBJ2-2; maybe TRBD2 (5 bases). Sequencing input: PBMCs or T cells enriched from blood (not recorded which). CDR3 in DNA: TGTGCCAGCAGTTCCACTAGTCCTAACGGGGAGCTGTTTTTT. It yields the protein CASSSTSPNGELFF.